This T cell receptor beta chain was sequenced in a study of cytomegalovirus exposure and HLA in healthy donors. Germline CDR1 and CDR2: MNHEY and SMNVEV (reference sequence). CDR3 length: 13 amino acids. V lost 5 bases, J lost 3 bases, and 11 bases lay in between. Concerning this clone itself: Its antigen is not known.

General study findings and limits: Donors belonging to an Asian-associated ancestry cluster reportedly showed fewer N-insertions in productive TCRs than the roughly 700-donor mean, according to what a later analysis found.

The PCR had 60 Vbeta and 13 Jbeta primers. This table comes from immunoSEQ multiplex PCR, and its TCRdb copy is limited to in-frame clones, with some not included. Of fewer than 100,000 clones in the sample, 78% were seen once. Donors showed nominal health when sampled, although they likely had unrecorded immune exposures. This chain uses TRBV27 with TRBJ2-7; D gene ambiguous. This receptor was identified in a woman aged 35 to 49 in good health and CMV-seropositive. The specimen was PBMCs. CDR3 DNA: TGTGCCAGCAGTCCTCAGGATCTCTACGAGCAGTACTTC. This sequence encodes CASSPQDLYEQYF.